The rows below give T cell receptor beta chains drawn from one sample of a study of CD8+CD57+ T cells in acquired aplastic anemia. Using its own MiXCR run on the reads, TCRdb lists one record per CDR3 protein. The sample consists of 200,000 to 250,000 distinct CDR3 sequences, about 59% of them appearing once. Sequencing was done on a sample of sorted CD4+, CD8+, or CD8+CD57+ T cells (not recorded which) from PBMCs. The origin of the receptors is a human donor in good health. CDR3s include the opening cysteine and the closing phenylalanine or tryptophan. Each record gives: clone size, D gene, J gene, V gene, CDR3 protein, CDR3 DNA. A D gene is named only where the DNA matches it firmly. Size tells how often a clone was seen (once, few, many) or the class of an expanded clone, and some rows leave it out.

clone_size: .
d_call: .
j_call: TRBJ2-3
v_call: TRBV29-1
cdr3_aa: CSFCDPPEAQYF
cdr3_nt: TGCAGCTTTTGCGACCCCCCAGAGGCGCAGTATTTT

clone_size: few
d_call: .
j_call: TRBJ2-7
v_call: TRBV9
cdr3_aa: CASSGGNPRYEQYF
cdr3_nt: TGTGCCAGCAGCGGGGGTAACCCTCGTTACGAGCAGTACTTC

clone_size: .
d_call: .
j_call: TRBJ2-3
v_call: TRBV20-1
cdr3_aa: CSARGQINTDTQYF
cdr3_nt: TGCAGTGCTAGAGGGCAAATAAACACAGATACGCAGTATTTT

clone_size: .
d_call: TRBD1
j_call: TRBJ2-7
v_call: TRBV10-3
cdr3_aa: CASAQGTGALAHTYEQYF
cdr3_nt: TGTGCCAGTGCCCAAGGGACAGGGGCCCTAGCGCACACCTACGAGCAGTACTTC

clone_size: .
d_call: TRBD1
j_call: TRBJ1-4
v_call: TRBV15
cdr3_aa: CATAKRATGEKLFF
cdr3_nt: TGTGCCACCGCTAAGCGGGCGACAGGGGAAAAACTGTTTTTT

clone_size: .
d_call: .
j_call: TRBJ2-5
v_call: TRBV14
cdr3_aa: CASSQDIGIQYF
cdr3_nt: TGTGCCAGCAGCCAAGATATAGGGATCCAGTACTTC

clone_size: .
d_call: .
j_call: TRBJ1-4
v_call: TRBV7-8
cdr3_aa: CASSPEGGATNEKLFF
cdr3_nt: TGTGCCAGCAGCCCAGAGGGGGGGGCAACTAATGAAAAACTGTTTTTT

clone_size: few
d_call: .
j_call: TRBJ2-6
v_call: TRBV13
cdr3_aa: CASSFDSYSGANVLTF
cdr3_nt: TGTGCCAGCAGTTTCGACAGTTACTCTGGGGCCAACGTCCTGACTTTC

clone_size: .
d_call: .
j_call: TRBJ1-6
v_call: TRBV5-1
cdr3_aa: CASSFIGQLGDYSLHF
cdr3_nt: TGCGCCAGCAGCTTCATAGGACAGCTCGGTGATTATTCCCTCCACTTT

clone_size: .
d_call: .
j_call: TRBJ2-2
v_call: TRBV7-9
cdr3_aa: CASSLQRMGELFF
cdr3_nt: TGTGCCAGCAGCTTACAACGGATGGGGGAGCTGTTTTTT

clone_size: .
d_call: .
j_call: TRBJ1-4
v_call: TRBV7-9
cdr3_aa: CASSLVTTNEKLFF
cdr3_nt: TGTGCCAGCAGCTTAGTTACAACTAATGAAAAACTGTTTTTT

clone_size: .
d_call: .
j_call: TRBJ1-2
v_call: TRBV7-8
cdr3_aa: CASSLGGGDYGYTF
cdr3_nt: TGTGCCAGCAGCTTAGGTGGGGGAGACTATGGCTACACCTTC

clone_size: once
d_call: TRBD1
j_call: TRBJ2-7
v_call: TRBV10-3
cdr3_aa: CATRRQGAEQYF
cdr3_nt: TGTGCCACCAGACGACAGGGAGCCGAGCAGTACTTC

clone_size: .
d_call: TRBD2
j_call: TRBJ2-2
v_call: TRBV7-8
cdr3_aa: CASSFTSGRARSGELFF
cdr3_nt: TGTGCCAGCAGCTTCACTAGCGGGAGGGCCCGCTCCGGGGAGCTGTTTTTT

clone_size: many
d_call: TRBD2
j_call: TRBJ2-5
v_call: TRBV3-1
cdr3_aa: CASSQAGTSGVKQETQYF
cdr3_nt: TGTGCCAGCAGCCAAGCAGGCACTAGCGGGGTGAAACAAGAGACCCAGTACTTC

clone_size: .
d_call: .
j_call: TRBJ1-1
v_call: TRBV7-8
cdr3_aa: CASSSPGEVTEAFF
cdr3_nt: TGTGCCAGCAGCAGCCCCGGGGAAGTTACTGAAGCTTTCTTT

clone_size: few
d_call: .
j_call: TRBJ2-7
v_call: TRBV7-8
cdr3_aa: CASSLGGRNEQYF
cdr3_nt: TGTGCCAGCAGCTTAGGGGGTCGCAACGAGCAGTACTTC

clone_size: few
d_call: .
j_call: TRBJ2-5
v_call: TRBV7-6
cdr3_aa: CASGAGYGRTQYF
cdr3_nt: TGTGCCAGCGGGGCAGGGTACGGGCGGACCCAGTACTTC

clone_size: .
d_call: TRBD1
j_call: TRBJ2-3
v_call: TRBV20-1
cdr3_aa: CSASLGDRVPDTQYF
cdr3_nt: TGCAGTGCTAGTTTGGGGGACAGGGTCCCAGATACGCAGTATTTT

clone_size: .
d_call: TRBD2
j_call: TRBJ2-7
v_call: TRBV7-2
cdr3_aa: CASSPQGLAVYEQYF
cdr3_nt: TGTGCCAGCAGCCCTCAGGGACTAGCGGTGTACGAGCAGTACTTC

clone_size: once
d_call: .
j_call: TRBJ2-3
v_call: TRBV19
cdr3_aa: CASRSVGRNVLDTDTQYF
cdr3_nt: TGTGCCAGTAGGTCGGTTGGGCGGAACGTTCTCGATACAGATACGCAGTATTTT

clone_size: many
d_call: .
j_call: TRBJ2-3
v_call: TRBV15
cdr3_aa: CATSRVSTSKDTQYF
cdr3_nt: TGTGCCACCAGCAGAGTCAGCACTTCGAAAGATACGCAGTATTTT

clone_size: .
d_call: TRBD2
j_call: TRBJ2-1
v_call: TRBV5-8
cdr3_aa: CASSLGTSGSVSYNEQFF
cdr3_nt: TGTGCCAGCAGCTTAGGGACTAGCGGGAGTGTTTCCTACAATGAGCAGTTCTTC

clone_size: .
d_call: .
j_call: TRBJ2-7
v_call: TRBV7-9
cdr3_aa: CASSLSRVLNEQYF
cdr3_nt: TGTGCCAGCAGCTTAAGTAGGGTCCTGAACGAGCAGTACTTC

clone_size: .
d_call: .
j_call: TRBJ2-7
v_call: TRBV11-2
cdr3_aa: CASSLSGLNSYEQYF
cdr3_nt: TGTGCCAGCAGCTTATCAGGCCTTAACTCCTACGAGCAGTACTTC

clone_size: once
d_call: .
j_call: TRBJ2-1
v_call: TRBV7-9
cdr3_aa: CASVVLRRGNEQFF
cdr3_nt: TGTGCCAGCGTGGTCCTCAGGCGGGGCAATGAGCAGTTCTTC

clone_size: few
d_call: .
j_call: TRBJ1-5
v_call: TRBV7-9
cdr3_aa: CASSLGEQGSQPQHF
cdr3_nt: TGTGCCAGCAGCTTAGGCGAACAGGGAAGTCAGCCCCAGCATTTT

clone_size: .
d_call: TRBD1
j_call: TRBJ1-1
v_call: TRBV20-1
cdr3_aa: CSARARGQGFEAFF
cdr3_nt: TGCAGTGCTAGAGCTAGGGGACAGGGATTTGAAGCTTTCTTT

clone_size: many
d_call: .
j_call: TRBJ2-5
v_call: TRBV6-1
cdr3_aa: CASTPWGETQYF
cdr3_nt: TGTGCCAGCACCCCGTGGGGAGAGACCCAGTACTTC

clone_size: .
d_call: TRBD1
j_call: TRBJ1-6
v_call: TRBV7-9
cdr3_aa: CASSLGGQGGEYSPLHF
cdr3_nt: TGTGCCAGCAGCTTAGGGGGACAGGGAGGAGAATATTCACCCCTCCACTTT

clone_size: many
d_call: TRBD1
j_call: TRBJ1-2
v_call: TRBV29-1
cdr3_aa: CSVNRGRFNYGYTF
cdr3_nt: TGCAGCGTTAACAGGGGCCGATTTAACTATGGCTACACCTTC

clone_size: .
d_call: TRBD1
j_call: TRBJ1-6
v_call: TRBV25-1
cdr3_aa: CASSENTGTGFGDSPLHF
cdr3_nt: TGTGCCAGCAGTGAAAACACCGGGACAGGTTTCGGAGACTCACCCCTCCACTTT

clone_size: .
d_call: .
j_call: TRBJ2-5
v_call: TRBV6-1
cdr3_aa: CASSERSGGTRQGGIRETQYF
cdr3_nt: TGTGCCAGCAGTGAAAGGAGTGGGGGGACTCGACAGGGAGGAATTCGAGAGACCCAGTACTTC

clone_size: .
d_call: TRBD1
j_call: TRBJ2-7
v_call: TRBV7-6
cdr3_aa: CASSLRTGASYEQYF
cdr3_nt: TGTGCCAGCAGCTTGCGGACAGGGGCCTCCTACGAGCAGTACTTC

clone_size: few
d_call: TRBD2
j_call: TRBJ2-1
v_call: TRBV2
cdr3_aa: CASSERGLSTNEQFF
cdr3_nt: TGTGCCAGCAGTGAACGGGGACTATCCACCAATGAGCAGTTCTTC